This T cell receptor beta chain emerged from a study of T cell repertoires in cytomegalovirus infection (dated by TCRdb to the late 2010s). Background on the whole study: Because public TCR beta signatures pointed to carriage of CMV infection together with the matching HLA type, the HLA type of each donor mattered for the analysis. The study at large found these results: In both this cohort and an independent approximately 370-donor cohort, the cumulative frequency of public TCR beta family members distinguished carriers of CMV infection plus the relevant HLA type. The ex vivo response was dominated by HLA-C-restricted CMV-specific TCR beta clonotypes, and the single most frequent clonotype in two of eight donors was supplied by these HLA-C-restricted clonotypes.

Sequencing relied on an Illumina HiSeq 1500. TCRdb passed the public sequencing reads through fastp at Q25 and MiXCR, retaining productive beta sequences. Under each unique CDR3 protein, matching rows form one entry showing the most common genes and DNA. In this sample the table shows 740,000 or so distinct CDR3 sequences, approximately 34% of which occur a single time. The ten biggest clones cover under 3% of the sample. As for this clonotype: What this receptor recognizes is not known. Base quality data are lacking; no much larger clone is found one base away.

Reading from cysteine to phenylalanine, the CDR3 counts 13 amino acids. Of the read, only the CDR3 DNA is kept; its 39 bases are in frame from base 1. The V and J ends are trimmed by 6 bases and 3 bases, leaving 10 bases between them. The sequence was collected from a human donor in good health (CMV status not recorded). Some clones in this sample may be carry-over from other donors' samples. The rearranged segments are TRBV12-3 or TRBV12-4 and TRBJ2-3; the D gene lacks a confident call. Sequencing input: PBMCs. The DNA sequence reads TGTGCCAGCAGATACAAGAATACAGATACGCAGTATTTT. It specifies CASRYKNTDTQYF.